These 5 T cell receptor beta chains share one sample of origin, sequenced in a study of vaccination effects on CD4 cells after COVID-19. No antigen is known for these receptors. The repertoire was sequenced with immunoSEQ multiplex PCR; TCRdb's copy has only in-frame clones and lacks some. The sample has about 24,000 clones; 60% to 85% are singletons. Antigen-specific CD4+ T cells were first expanded with viral peptide pools by the ViraFEST assay and only then sequenced. Subsequent to less than eleven days of culture, CD4+ T cells were isolated. Prior SARS-CoV-2 infection was absent in the vaccine recipients, as shown by negative nucleocapsid antibodies. The sample consisted of CD4+ T cells from PBMCs cultured with HCoV-OC43 spike peptides, taken before COVID-19 vaccination. The subset denotes: HCoV-OC43 spike overlapping peptide pool stimulation. The source of these receptors is a human donor who received a COVID-19 vaccine.

The V gene is TRBV5-4, the J gene TRBJ1-2; no firm D call. The germline V gene encodes CDR1 SGHNT and CDR2 YYREEE (reference sequence). V was clipped by 1 base and J by 0 bases, with 10 bases between them. The CDR3 is 15 amino acids. CDR3 residues: CASSLSQASNYGYTF. CDR3 coding DNA: TGTGCCAGCAGCTTGTCCCAGGCTTCTAACTATGGCTACACCTTC. The full variable domain, rest sourced from reference TRBV5-4 and TRBJ1-2, is ETGVTQSPTHLIKTRGQQVTLRCSSQSGHNTVSWYQQALGQGPQFIFQYYREEENGRGNFPPRFSGLQFPNYSSELNVNALELDDSALYLCASSLSQASNYGYTFGSGTRLTVV.

V gene TRBV7-7 combines with J gene TRBJ2-3; 11 bases align to TRBD2. CDR1 SSHAT and CDR2 FNYEAQ come from the germline V gene (reference sequence). J gave up 4 bases and V 1 base, and 4 bases lay outside the gene matches. This CDR3 spans 16 amino acids. The CDR3, as DNA: TGTGCCAGCAGCTTAGGAGTAGCGGGGGGGTCAGATACGCAGTATTTT. Translated, it gives CASSLGVAGGSDTQYF.

This chain uses TRBV5-1 with TRBJ2-7, with TRBD1 identical over 9 bases. The CDR3 consists of 12 residues. Trimming cost V 6 bases and J 6 bases; bases outside gene matches: 4. Germline V gene lookup returns CDR1 SGHRS and CDR2 YFSETQ. This CDR3 reads CASTGQGVEQYF. The CDR3 DNA follows: TGCGCCAGCACGGGACAGGGAGTCGAGCAGTACTTC.

The chain couples TRBV6-5 to TRBJ2-3; tentative D call: TRBD1 (6 bases). Germline V gene data show CDR1 as MNHEY and CDR2 as SVGAGI. Deletions cut 6 bases from V and 5 bases from J, with 9 bases between. The length of the CDR3 is 12 residues. The CDR3 protein is CASSSQGDTQYF. The CDR3 bases are TGTGCCAGCAGCTCACAGGGAGATACGCAGTATTTT.

V usage is TRBV4-2 and J usage is TRBJ2-1; D unresolved. Deletions cut 0 bases from V and 4 bases from J, with 13 bases between. CDR3 size: 16 residues. CDR1 is LGHNA and CDR2 is YNFKEQ in the germline V gene. The CDR3: CASSQDGQSGYNEQFF. DNA for the CDR3: TGTGCCAGCAGCCAAGACGGGCAGTCTGGGTACAATGAGCAGTTCTTC.